This paragraph reports one T cell receptor (beta chain). These data come from a study of shared T cell receptors in the human thymus. Sequencing was performed with immunoSEQ multiplex PCR; in TCRdb, only in-frame clones are kept and a portion is missing. The profile shows 500,000 to 850,000 clones, around 87% of them singletons. The germline V gene has CDR1 MNHEY and CDR2 SMNVEV (reference sequence). The J segment lost 6 bases and the V segment lost 2 bases, leaving 7 bases of the junction unmatched. This CDR3 region has 16 residues. The same data also went into a second study, on human thymus T cells. As that report states: Corrective heart surgery yielded the resections from which the thymus tissue came. Thymic repertoires of unrelated individuals were reported in related research to overlap highly.

Sequencing used thymocytes. The chain carries TRBV27 and TRBJ1-6, with 7 bases that match TRBD1. This TCR derives from a boy younger than two with a congenital heart defect. DNA of the CDR3: TGTGCCAGCAGTTTACTCGGGGACAGAACTAATTCACCCCTCCACTTT. Residues: CASSLLGDRTNSPLHF.